Shown below are 29 T cell receptor beta chains from a single sample sequenced in a study of control samples from healthy donors and cancer patients. Produced via immunoSEQ multiplex PCR; TCRdb's table is partial and in-frame only. The sample carries roughly 49,000 clones, roughly 92% recorded once. Sequencing was carried out using PBMCs. The receptors originated from a man aged 25 to 40 with colorectal cancer.

The genes are TRBV19 and TRBJ1-2; D gene unclear. Trimming shortened V by 3 bases and J by 4 bases, and 6 bases separated the two germline ends. Germline CDR1 is LNHDA and CDR2 is SQIVND (reference sequence). The CDR3 loop spans 12 amino acids. Here the CDR3 reads CASSIIGYGYTF. CDR3 DNA: TGTGCCAGTAGTATTATTGGCTATGGCTACACCTTC.

The chain uses TRBV7-8 and TRBJ1-1, with 7 bases lining up with TRBD1. Germline CDR1 is SGHVS and CDR2 is FQNEAQ. The CDR3 runs to 15 residues. V trimming: 4 bases; J trimming: 5 bases; junction bases outside the gene matches: 10. DNA of the CDR3: TGTGCCAGCAGCTACCTGTTCAGGGGGGGTACTGAAGCTTTCTTT. Amino acid sequence: CASSYLFRGGTEAFF. Supplemented by reference TRBV7-8 and TRBJ1-1, the full variable domain reads GAGVSQSPRYKVAKRGQDVALRCDPISGHVSLFWYQQALGQGPEFLTYFQNEAQLDKSGLPSDRFFAERPEGSVSTLKIQRTQQEDSAVYLCASSYLFRGGTEAFFGQGTRLTVV.

The CDR3 nucleotides read TGTGCCAGCGGCTTTGGTAGCATTCAGTACTTC. The encoded protein is CASGFGSIQYF. The rearrangement joins TRBV12-3 or TRBV12-4 to TRBJ2-4, with no clear D. With 8 bases removed from V and 9 bases from J, the gap between germline ends came to 11 bases. The CDR3 is 11 amino acids.

The gene calls are TRBV6-5 and TRBJ1-1; D remains unclear. CDR1 and CDR2 from the germline V gene are MNHEY and SVGAGI. CDR3 length: 13 residues. V gave up 6 bases and J gave up 1 base, with 9 bases separating them. CDR3 nucleotide sequence: TGTGCCAGCAGGGCATCACAGAACACTGAAGCTTTCTTT. This encodes CASRASQNTEAFF.

The chain has TRBV3-1 (or the pseudogene TRBV3-2) and TRBJ2-7; 10 bases are shared with TRBD2. The CDR3 loop spans 15 amino acids. J was trimmed by 7 bases and V by 4 bases; bases with no gene match: 10. CDR1 is LGHDT and CDR2 is YNNKEL in the germline V gene (reference sequence). CDR3 sequence (DNA): TGTGCCAGCAGCCCTTCAGCGGGGGGGCCTTGGGAGCAGTACTTC. Protein sequence: CASSPSAGGPWEQYF.

The rearrangement links TRBV6-1 to TRBJ2-1; 10 bases are shared with TRBD2. The germline CDR1 and CDR2 sequences are MNHNS and SASEGT. After removal of 1 base from V and 7 bases from J, the junction contained 7 bases not matched to a gene. The CDR3 has 16 residues. In DNA form, the CDR3 reads TGTGCCAGCAGTGAAGGGGTAGCGGGGGGAGGGAATGAGCAGTTCTTC. It codes for CASSEGVAGGGNEQFF.

V is TRBV19 and J is TRBJ1-6; 12 bases map to TRBD1. The CDR3 loop spans 16 amino acids. CDR1 is LNHDA and CDR2 is SQIVND in the germline V gene (reference sequence). Trimming removed 5 bases from V and 7 bases from J; junction bases left unmatched: 6. This chain's CDR3 is CASSARDRGPNSPLHF. The CDR3 DNA reads as TGTGCCAGTAGTGCCCGGGACAGGGGGCCGAATTCACCCCTCCACTTT.

The rearrangement joins TRBV19 to TRBJ1-2, with D possibly being TRBD1 (5 bases). Between the trimmed V and J ends, which lost 7 bases and 8 bases, there was a span of 26 bases. Germline V gives CDR1 LNHDA, CDR2 SQIVND (reference sequence). The CDR3 sequence is 16 residues long. CDR3 nucleotides: TGTGCCAGTATCGAACGGGGGAGCCCCATCACAGGAGGCTACACCTTC. This translates into CASIERGSPITGGYTF.

V is TRBV4-3 and J is TRBJ2-2, with D perhaps TRBD1 or TRBD2 (5 bases each). Germline-derived CDR1 and CDR2 are LGHNA and YSLEER. The CDR3 is made up of 15 amino acids. V was trimmed by 4 bases and J by 0 bases, leaving 9 bases between them. The CDR3 sequence: CASSRDRPNTGELFF. CDR3 bases: TGCGCCAGCAGCCGGGACCGCCCGAACACCGGGGAGCTGTTTTTT.

The chain is built from TRBV2 and TRBJ1-2, with 12 bases aligning to TRBD1. The V and J ends lost 5 bases and 4 bases, in that order; junction bases with no gene match: 8. This CDR3 spans 16 amino acids. Germline lookup yields CDR1 SNHLY and CDR2 FYNNEI. In DNA, the CDR3 is TGTGCCAGCAGTCCTAGGGACAGGGGGCAAATCTATGGCTACACCTTC. As protein: CASSPRDRGQIYGYTF.

The gene calls are TRBV7-2 and TRBJ2-3, with D maybe TRBD2 (6 bases). CDR3 length: 14 amino acids. V was clipped by 4 bases and J by 2 bases, with 10 bases between them. CDR1 is SGHTA, CDR2 FQGNSA, per germline. The CDR3 loop reads CASSSGVTTDTQYF. For the CDR3, the DNA is TGTGCCAGCAGCTCGGGGGTTACCACAGATACGCAGTATTTT. Full variable domain (remainder filled in from reference TRBV7-2 and TRBJ2-3): GAGVSQSPSNKVTEKGKDVELRCDPISGHTALYWYRQSLGQGLEFLIYFQGNSAPDKSGLPSDRFSAERTGGSVSTLTIQRTQQEDSAVYLCASSSGVTTDTQYFGPGTRLTVL.

The V gene is TRBV30, the J gene TRBJ1-5, with D perhaps matching TRBD1 (5 bases). Between the trimmed V and J ends, which lost 2 bases and 3 bases, there was a span of 17 bases. The germline CDR1 and CDR2 sequences are GTSNPN and SVGIG (reference sequence). The CDR3 contains 16 residues. The CDR3 is CAWSPWDQGFNQPQHF. CDR3 DNA sequence: TGTGCCTGGAGTCCTTGGGACCAGGGTTTCAATCAGCCCCAGCATTTT.

J is TRBJ2-3 and V is TRBV6-5; perhaps TRBD2 as D (6 bases). CDR1 and CDR2 from the germline V gene are MNHEY and SVGAGI. Trimming left V 6 bases short and J 5 bases short, with 12 bases between. CDR3 length: 13 amino acids. The DNA for the CDR3 is TGTGCCAGCAGCCGAGGAGGGAGAGATACGCAGTATTTT. It yields the protein CASSRGGRDTQYF.

The chain uses TRBV6-6 and TRBJ2-5, with 8 bases matching TRBD1. This CDR3 has 13 amino acids. V lost 5 bases and J lost 5; bases outside the gene matches: 4. The germline gives CDR1 MNHNY, CDR2 SVGAGI (reference sequence). CDR3: CASSRTGGETQYF. CDR3 nucleotides: TGTGCCAGCAGTCGCACAGGGGGGGAGACCCAGTACTTC.

The rearrangement links TRBV4-2 to TRBJ1-4; 9 bases match TRBD1. The length of the CDR3 is 15 residues. CDR1 is LGHNA, CDR2 YNFKEQ, per germline. V shed 5 bases and J 8 bases; nucleotides not matched to a gene: 9. As DNA, the CDR3 is TGTGCCAGCAGCATCCGGGGACAGGGAACCGAAAAACTGTTTTTT. Protein product: CASSIRGQGTEKLFF.

This rearrangement joins TRBV28 to TRBJ1-4; D is possibly TRBD1 (5 bases). There are 15 residues in the CDR3. V lost 0 bases and J lost 0, with 5 bases in between. Germline CDR1 reads MDHEN; CDR2 reads SYDVKM. CDR3 region: CASSLWGATNEKLFF. In DNA form, the CDR3 reads TGTGCCAGCAGTTTATGGGGGGCAACTAATGAAAAACTGTTTTTT. Full variable domain (remainder filled in from reference TRBV28 and TRBJ1-4): DVKVTQSSRYLVKRTGEKVFLECVQDMDHENMFWYRQDPGLGLRLIYFSYDVKMKEKGDIPEGYSVSREKKERFSLILESASTNQTSMYLCASSLWGATNEKLFFGSGTQLSVL.

The genes are TRBV29-1 and TRBJ2-4; no reliable D call. Germline V gene data show CDR1 as SQVTM and CDR2 as ANQGSEA. The CDR3 totals 14 residues. V dropped 4 bases and J dropped 0 bases, with 10 bases sitting between them. The CDR3 nucleotides are TGCAGCGTTGTCGGATCGCTAGCCAAAAACATTCAGTACTTC. Translating gives CSVVGSLAKNIQYF.

This clone was detected once. CDR3 sequence: CASSSRDSYEQYF. The CDR3 DNA reads TGTGCCAGCAGTTCTAGGGATTCCTACGAGCAGTACTTC. V usage is TRBV12-3 or TRBV12-4 and J usage is TRBJ2-7; D ambiguous. With 4 bases removed from V and 1 base from J, the gap between germline ends came to 8 bases. This CDR3 contains 13 residues.

This rearrangement joins TRBV5-1 to TRBJ2-7; possible D gene TRBD1, 5 bases. V was shortened by 1 base and J by 9 bases, with 14 bases between the two germline ends. The germline gives CDR1 SGHRS, CDR2 YFSETQ. This CDR3 spans 13 amino acids. The CDR3 coding sequence is TGCGCCAGCAGCTTGCAGGGCAGCGAGAGGCAGTACGTC. It codes for CASSLQGSERQYV.

The chain links TRBV5-4 to TRBJ1-3; 9 bases line up with TRBD1. Losses at the gene ends were 4 bases for V and 1 base for J; bases not matched to a gene: 6. This CDR3 has 16 residues. Germline V lookup: CDR1 SGHNT, CDR2 YYREEE (reference sequence). CDR3 region: CASSTWTGASGNTIYF. CDR3 sequence (DNA): TGTGCCAGCAGCACCTGGACAGGGGCGTCTGGAAACACCATATATTTT.

The rearrangement links TRBV12-3 or TRBV12-4 to TRBJ2-1; D is possibly TRBD1 (6 bases). The CDR3 sequence is 13 residues long. Trimming cost V 5 bases and J 6 bases, with 11 bases left between them. The CDR3 loop reads CASSLGQFNEQFF. The CDR3 nucleotides are TGTGCCAGCAGTCTCGGACAGTTCAATGAGCAGTTCTTC.

The chain employs TRBV27 and TRBJ2-3; D tentatively fits TRBD1 or TRBD2 (5 bases each). The V end was cut by 6 bases, the J end by 2 bases, with 18 bases between. Per germline, CDR1 MNHEY and CDR2 SMNVEV (reference sequence). CDR3 length: 16 residues. This CDR3 reads CASRPPRDQHTDTQYF. The CDR3 coding sequence is TGTGCCAGCAGACCGCCCCGGGACCAACACACAGATACGCAGTATTTT.

This clone is a singleton in its sample. The V gene is TRBV6-5, the J gene TRBJ1-2; the match to TRBD1 covers 7 bases. Germline trimming cut 2 bases from V and 4 bases from J; bases unmatched to any gene: 4. The CDR3 runs to 14 residues. CDR1 and CDR2 (germline): MNHEY, SVGAGI. DNA for the CDR3: TGTGCCAGCAGTTACGGGACAGTAGGCTATGGCTACACCTTC. It codes for CASSYGTVGYGYTF.

The rearrangement joins TRBV4-3 to TRBJ2-3; no clear D. The CDR3 totals 17 residues. The V gene's germline CDR1 is LGHNA and CDR2 YSLEER. The V and J ends lost 0 bases and 3 bases respectively, with 16 bases between them. CDR3 nucleotide sequence: TGCGCCAGCAGCCAAGATCCACTGGGGTTGCTTACAGATACGCAGTATTTT. Protein sequence: CASSQDPLGLLTDTQYF.

The CDR3 is CASSDRGKYEQYV. For the CDR3, the DNA is TGTGCCAGCAGCGACAGGGGTAAATACGAGCAGTACGTC. The rearrangement joins TRBV21-1 to TRBJ2-7; TRBD1, the table's D call, lacks a check against the DNA. TRBV21-1 corresponds to a pseudogene. The CDR3 contains 13 residues.

V usage is TRBV25-1 and J usage is TRBJ1-1, with 11 bases lining up with TRBD1. The germline CDR1 and CDR2 sequences are MGHDK and SYGVNS. The CDR3 runs to 16 residues. V shed 7 bases, J shed 3 bases, and the junction held 10 bases outside the gene matches. The CDR3 is CASTDGTGGLYTEAFF. Written as DNA, the CDR3 is TGTGCCAGCACTGACGGGACAGGGGGTTTATACACTGAAGCTTTCTTT.

The chain carries TRBV24-1 and TRBJ2-2; the D is unclear. The CDR3 has 14 amino acids. Germline-derived CDR1 and CDR2 are KGHDR and SFDVKD. V was pared by 11 bases and J by 2 bases, with 14 bases between. The CDR3 loop is CAISSSQNTGELFF. CDR3 nucleotide sequence: TGTGCCATTTCAAGTAGTCAAAACACCGGGGAGCTGTTTTTT.

This sequence joins TRBV19 and TRBJ1-5, with TRBD1 as a possible D gene (6 bases). V was cut by 6 bases and J by 0 bases, with 15 bases left in between. The V gene's germline CDR1 is LNHDA and CDR2 SQIVND (reference sequence). This CDR3 has 16 residues. The CDR3 reads CASSPGGQTSNQPQHF. The CDR3 nucleotides are TGTGCCAGTAGCCCGGGGGGGCAGACTAGCAATCAGCCCCAGCATTTT.

The chain couples TRBV6-5 to TRBJ1-3; unclear D gene. This CDR3 region has 14 residues. V lost 6 bases, J lost 0 bases, and 9 bases lay in between. CDR1 MNHEY and CDR2 SVGAGI come from the germline V gene. CDR3 protein: CASRPSGSGNTIYF. CDR3 nucleotide sequence: TGTGCCAGCAGGCCCTCGGGCTCTGGAAACACCATATATTTT.